This T cell receptor beta chain was recovered during a study of blood T cell repertoires in COVID-19. Study-level background: Some COVID-19 samples were acute and others convalescent; all came from the United States, Italy and Spain. PBMCs, B-cell-depleted T cells, or T cells were the source of the cDNA or gDNA that made up the material.

Original data processing: The assay estimated nucleated cells by amplifying reference gene primers. Sequenced by immunoSEQ multiplex PCR; TCRdb stores in-frame clones only, minus some. The V and J calls and the clone size are those of that table, but D and trimming were determined from the DNA. Of about 83,000 clones in the sample, about 92% were seen once. CDR1 KGHSH and CDR2 LQKENI come from the germline V gene. Trimming cost V 5 bases and J 3 bases, with 10 bases left between them. The CDR3 is made up of 13 amino acids. Material for sequencing was peripheral blood. The chain uses TRBV18 and TRBJ2-5, with D maybe TRBD1 (6 bases). The source is a woman older than 75 with active or convalescent COVID-19. DNA for the CDR3: TGTGCCAGCTCATCGGGACAAGAAGAGACCCAGTACTTC. This encodes CASSSGQEETQYF. The complete variable domain, with remaining parts taken from reference TRBV18 and TRBJ2-5, reads NAGVMQNPRHLVRRRGQEARLRCSPMKGHSHVYWYRQLPEEGLKFMVYLQKENIIDESGMPKERFSAEFPKEGPSILRIQQVVRGDSAAYFCASSSGQEETQYFGPGTRLLVL.